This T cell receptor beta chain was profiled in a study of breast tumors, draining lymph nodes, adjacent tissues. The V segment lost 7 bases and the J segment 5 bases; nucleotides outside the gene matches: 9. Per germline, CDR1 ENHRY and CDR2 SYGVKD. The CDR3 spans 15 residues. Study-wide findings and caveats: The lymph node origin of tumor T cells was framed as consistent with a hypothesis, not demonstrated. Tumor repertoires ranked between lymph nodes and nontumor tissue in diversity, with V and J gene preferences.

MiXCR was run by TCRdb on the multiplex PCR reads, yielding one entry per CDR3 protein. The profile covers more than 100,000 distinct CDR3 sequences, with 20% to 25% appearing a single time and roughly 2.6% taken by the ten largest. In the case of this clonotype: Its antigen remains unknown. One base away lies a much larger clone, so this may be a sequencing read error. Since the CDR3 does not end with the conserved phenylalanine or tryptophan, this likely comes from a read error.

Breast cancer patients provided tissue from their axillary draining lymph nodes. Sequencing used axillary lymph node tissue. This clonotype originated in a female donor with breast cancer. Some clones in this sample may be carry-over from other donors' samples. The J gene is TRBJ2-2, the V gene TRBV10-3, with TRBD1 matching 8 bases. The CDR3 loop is CAIKPTGDQTGELFL. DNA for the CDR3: TGTGCCATCAAACCGACAGGGGACCAAACCGGGGAGCTGTTTCTT.